This T cell receptor (beta chain) is drawn from a study of T cell responses to AZD1222 COVID-19 vaccine. Profiled with immunoSEQ multiplex PCR; TCRdb holds only in-frame clones, not every one. This sample has tens of thousands of clones, with roughly 90% found just once. This clone was detected once. This CDR3 has 14 amino acids. Germline-derived CDR1 and CDR2 are SGHRS and YFSETQ. Trimming stripped 5 bases from V and 2 bases from J, with 13 bases between. The clonotype was recovered from an adult in good health. This chain links TRBV5-1 with TRBJ1-2; the D gene is possibly TRBD1 (6 bases). The source was peripheral blood, collected on day 0 of AZD1222 vaccination. CDR3 nucleotides: TGCGCCAGCAGGCCCGGGACAACAAACTATGGCTACACCTTC. It yields the protein CASRPGTTNYGYTF.